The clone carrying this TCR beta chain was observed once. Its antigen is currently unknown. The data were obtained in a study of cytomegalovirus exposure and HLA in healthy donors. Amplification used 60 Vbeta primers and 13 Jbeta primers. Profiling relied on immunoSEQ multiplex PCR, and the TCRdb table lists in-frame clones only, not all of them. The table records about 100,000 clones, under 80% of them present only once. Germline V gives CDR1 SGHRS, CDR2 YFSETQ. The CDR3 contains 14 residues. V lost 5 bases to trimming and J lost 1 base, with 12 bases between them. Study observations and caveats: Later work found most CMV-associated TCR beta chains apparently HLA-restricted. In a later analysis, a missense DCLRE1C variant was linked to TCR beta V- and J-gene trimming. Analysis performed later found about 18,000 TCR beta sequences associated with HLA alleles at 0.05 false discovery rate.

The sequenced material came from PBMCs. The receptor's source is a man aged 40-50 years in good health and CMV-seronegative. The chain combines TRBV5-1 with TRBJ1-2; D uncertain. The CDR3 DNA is TGCGCCAGCAGGCTAGGACTAAGTAACTATGGCTACACCTTC. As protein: CASRLGLSNYGYTF.